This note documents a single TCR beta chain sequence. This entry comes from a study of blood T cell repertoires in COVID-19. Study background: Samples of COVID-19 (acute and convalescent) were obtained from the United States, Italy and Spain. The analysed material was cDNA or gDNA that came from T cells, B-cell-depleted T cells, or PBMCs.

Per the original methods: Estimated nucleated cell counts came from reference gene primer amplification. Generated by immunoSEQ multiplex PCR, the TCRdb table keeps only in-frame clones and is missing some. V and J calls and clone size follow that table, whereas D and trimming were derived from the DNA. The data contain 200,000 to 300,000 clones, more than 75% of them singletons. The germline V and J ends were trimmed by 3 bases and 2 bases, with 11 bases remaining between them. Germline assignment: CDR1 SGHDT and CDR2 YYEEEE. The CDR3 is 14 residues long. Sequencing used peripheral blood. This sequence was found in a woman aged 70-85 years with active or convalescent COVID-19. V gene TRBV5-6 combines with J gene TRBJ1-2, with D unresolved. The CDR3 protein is CASSSIEGNYGYTF. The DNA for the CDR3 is TGTGCCAGCAGCTCGATCGAGGGCAACTATGGCTACACCTTC.